Listed below are T cell receptor beta chains from one sample, sequenced in a study of cytomegalovirus exposure and HLA in healthy donors. The protocol was immunoSEQ multiplex PCR, while the TCRdb copy is restricted to in-frame clones and leaves out a portion. The data contain approximately 140,000 clones, roughly four fifths of them singletons. The sample was PBMCs. These receptors all stem from an older woman in good health and CMV-seronegative. The CDR3 runs from the conserved cysteine through the conserved F or W. A D gene is named only where the DNA matches it firmly. Clone size is stated in some rows and not others, as once, few, many or a class when expanded.

v_call	d_call	j_call	clone_size	cdr3_nt	cdr3_aa
TRBV2	NA	TRBJ1-6	NA	TGTGCCAGCTACCAAGGCAGGTCTCTGGGTTCACCCCTCCACTTT	CASYQGRSLGSPLHF
TRBV28	TRBD1	TRBJ2-5	once	TGTGCCAGCAGTTCAAACCCTGGGACAGACCGGGAAGAGACCCAGTACTTC	CASSSNPGTDREETQYF
TRBV27	NA	TRBJ1-5	NA	TGTGCCAGCAGTCTCCGACAGGGCAATCAGCCCCAGCATTTT	CASSLRQGNQPQHF
TRBV2	TRBD1	TRBJ1-5	NA	TGTGCCAGCAGGCGGACAGGGCAGCTCAATCAGCCCCAGCATTTT	CASRRTGQLNQPQHF
TRBV2	TRBD2	TRBJ2-3	NA	TGTGCCAGCAGTGATGCCGGTTGGGGAGGGAGCACAGATACGCAGTATTTT	CASSDAGWGGSTDTQYF
TRBV4-1	TRBD1	TRBJ1-2	NA	TGCGCCAGCAGCCAAGTCGGTCAGGGGGCGCGAGGCGGCTACACCTTC	CASSQVGQGARGGYTF
TRBV7-9	NA	TRBJ2-3	NA	TGTGCCAGCAGCTCTAAAGGCGATTTAGCGGCTAGCACAGATACGCAGTATTTT	CASSSKGDLAASTDTQYF
TRBV2	NA	TRBJ1-1	NA	TGTGCCAGCCATCGGCGGGGGAACACTGAAGCTTTCTTT	CASHRRGNTEAFF
TRBV13	TRBD2	TRBJ2-3	NA	TGTGCCAGCAGCACGACACTAGCGTCTAGCACAGATACGCAGTATTTT	CASSTTLASSTDTQYF
TRBV7-3	NA	TRBJ1-2	NA	TGTGCCAGCAGCTTAAAACCCGGGTTGGGCTACACCTTC	CASSLKPGLGYTF
TRBV28	NA	TRBJ2-2	NA	TGTGCCAGCAGTTTTTTGGGGGCGGATGCCGGGGAGCTGTTTTTT	CASSFLGADAGELFF
TRBV13	NA	TRBJ2-1	NA	TGTGCCAGCAGCAGCTTAGAGCGGACCGAGCAGTTCTTC	CASSSLERTEQFF
TRBV5-1	NA	TRBJ2-3	NA	TGCGCCAGCAGCTCCCAATTCACAGATACGCAGTATTTT	CASSSQFTDTQYF
TRBV27	NA	TRBJ2-3	NA	TGTGCCAGCAGTTTATCGACAGGTTCAGATACGCAGTATTTT	CASSLSTGSDTQYF
TRBV7-3	NA	TRBJ1-1	NA	TGTGCCAGCAGCCCCACCCCGACAGTTGAGAGGGCTTTCTTT	CASSPTPTVERAFF
TRBV5-1	NA	TRBJ2-3	NA	TGCGCCAGCAGCCTGGACCAGGAAACGCAGTATTTT	CASSLDQETQYF
TRBV5-1	TRBD1	TRBJ1-4	NA	TGCGCCAGCAGCTGGGGACAGGGCGACGAAAAACTGTTTTTT	CASSWGQGDEKLFF
TRBV28	TRBD2	TRBJ2-2	NA	TGTGCCAGCAGTTTAGAATTAGCGGGAACCGACGGGGAGCTGTTTTTT	CASSLELAGTDGELFF